This T cell receptor (beta chain) was profiled in a study of cytomegalovirus exposure and HLA in healthy donors. In the study overall: The Caucasian-associated ancestry cluster held less than 85% of approximately 400 genotyped donors. General study results and limits: Presence/absence analysis assumed near-uniform sequencing depth across donors.

As to this clone: Antigen: not known.

CDR3 size: 14 residues. Trimming left V 4 bases short and J 5 bases short, with 13 bases between. The germline CDR1 and CDR2 sequences are SEHNR and FQNEAQ (reference sequence). The primer mix had 60 Vbeta and 13 Jbeta primers. Method: immunoSEQ multiplex PCR; TCRdb's copy keeps in-frame clones and lacks some. Of 130,000 or so clones listed, around 80% are singletons. The clonotype comes from a man aged 25-45 years in good health and CMV-seronegative. V usage is TRBV7-9 and J usage is TRBJ2-3; no clear D gene. Material for sequencing was PBMCs. CDR3 in amino acids: CASSSNTERDTQYF. The CDR3 region has the DNA TGTGCCAGCAGCTCCAATACTGAAAGAGATACGCAGTATTTT.